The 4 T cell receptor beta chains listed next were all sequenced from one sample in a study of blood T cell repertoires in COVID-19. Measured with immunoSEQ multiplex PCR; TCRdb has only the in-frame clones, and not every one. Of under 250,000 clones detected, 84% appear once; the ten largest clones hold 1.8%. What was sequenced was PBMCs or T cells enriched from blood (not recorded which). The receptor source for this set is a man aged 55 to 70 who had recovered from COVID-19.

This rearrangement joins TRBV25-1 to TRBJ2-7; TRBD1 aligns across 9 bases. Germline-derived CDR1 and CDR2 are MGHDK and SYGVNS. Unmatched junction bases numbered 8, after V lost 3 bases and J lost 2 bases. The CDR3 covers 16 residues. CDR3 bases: TGTGCCAGCAGTGACCCCCCCGGACAGGGGACCTACGAGCAGTACTTC. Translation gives CASSDPPGQGTYEQYF.

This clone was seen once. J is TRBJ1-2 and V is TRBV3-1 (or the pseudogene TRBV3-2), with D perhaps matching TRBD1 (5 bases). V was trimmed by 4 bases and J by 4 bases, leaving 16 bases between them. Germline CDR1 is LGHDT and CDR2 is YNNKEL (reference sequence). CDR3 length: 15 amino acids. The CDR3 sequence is CASSPLGGVSYGYTF. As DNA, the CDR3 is TGTGCCAGCAGCCCATTGGGGGGGGTTTCCTATGGCTACACCTTC.

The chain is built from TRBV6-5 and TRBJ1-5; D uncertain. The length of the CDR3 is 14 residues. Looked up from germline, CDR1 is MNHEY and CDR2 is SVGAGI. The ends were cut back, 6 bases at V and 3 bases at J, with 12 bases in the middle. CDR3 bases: TGTGCCAGCAGGAACCCGGGTTACAATCAGCCCCAGCATTTT. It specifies CASRNPGYNQPQHF.

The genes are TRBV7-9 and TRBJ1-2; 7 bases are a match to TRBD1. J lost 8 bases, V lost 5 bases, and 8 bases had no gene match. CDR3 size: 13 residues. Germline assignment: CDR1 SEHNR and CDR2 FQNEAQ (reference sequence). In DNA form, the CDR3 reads TGTGCCAGCAGCCCCGGACAGGCCCGGGGCTACACCTTC. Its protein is CASSPGQARGYTF.